This TCR beta chain was identified in a study of cytomegalovirus exposure and HLA in healthy donors. As for this clone: Its antigen remains unknown.

Separation from the roughly 690-subject first cohort characterized the roughly 130-subject validation cohort, to which the donors belonged. Using immunoSEQ multiplex PCR, the repertoire was profiled, and TCRdb retains in-frame clones only, with some absent. The sample yields 150,000 to 200,000 clones, around four fifths seen once. General study points: Usually a TCR sequence was rare, but some public TCRs were found in many donors. In vitro work confirmed that a few CMV-associated chains recognize CMV antigens.

From germline, CDR1 is PRHDT and CDR2 FYEKMQ (reference sequence). This CDR3 is 16 amino acids long. The V gene lost 1 base and the J gene lost 2 bases, with 14 bases spanning the gap. The TCR was taken from a man aged 25-40 years in good health and CMV-seropositive. The sample taken for sequencing was PBMCs. This rearrangement joins TRBV13 to TRBJ2-5; D possibly corresponds to TRBD1 (6 bases). The CDR3 protein is CASSLVGRGTQETQYF. Here the CDR3 DNA reads TGTGCCAGCAGCTTAGTTGGCAGGGGCACACAAGAGACCCAGTACTTC.